This T cell receptor beta chain was sequenced for a study of identical twins. This clonotype was detected many times. Its specificity is unknown. Study results and limitations: Some out-of-frame alpha sequences were shared by twins, and these showed excess low generation probability. Model-predicted out-of-frame TCR alpha sharing fell below observed values in monozygotic twins. The conclusions drew on cross-sectional statistical analysis instead of tracking the same donors.

TCRdb ran MiXCR on the 5' RACE reads and lists one entry per CDR3 protein. Here the sample spans 250,000 to 300,000 distinct CDR3 sequences, roughly 10% being singletons. Germline-derived CDR1 and CDR2 are DFQATT and SNEGSKA (reference sequence). The CDR3 sequence is 14 residues long. The V and J ends lost 7 bases and 11 bases, in that order; junction bases with no gene match: 17. This sample also belongs to another study, concerning yellow fever vaccine responses in identical twins.

The chain couples TRBV20-1 to TRBJ2-3; 8 nucleotides match TRBD2. The sample taken for sequencing was CD8+ T cells sorted from blood. The sequence was obtained from a woman in her late teens or twenties in good health. The CDR3 coding sequence is TGCAGTGGAGGGGGTGTGATGTCGGGGGGGATGCAGTATTTT. Residues: CSGGGVMSGGMQYF.